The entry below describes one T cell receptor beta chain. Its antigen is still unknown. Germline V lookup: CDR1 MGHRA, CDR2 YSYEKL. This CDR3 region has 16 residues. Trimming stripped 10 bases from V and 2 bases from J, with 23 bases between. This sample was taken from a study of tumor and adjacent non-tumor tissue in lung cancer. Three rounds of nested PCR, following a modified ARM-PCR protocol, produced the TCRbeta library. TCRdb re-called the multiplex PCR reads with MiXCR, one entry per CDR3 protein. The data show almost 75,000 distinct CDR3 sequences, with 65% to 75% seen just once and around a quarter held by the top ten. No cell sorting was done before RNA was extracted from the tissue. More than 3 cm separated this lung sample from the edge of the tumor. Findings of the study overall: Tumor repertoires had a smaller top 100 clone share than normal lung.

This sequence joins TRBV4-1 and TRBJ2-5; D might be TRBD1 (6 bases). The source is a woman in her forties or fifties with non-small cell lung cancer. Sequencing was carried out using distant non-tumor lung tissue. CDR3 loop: CANSPTGQRTQETQYF. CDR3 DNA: TGCGCCAATAGCCCGACCGGACAGCGGACTCAAGAGACCCAGTACTTC.